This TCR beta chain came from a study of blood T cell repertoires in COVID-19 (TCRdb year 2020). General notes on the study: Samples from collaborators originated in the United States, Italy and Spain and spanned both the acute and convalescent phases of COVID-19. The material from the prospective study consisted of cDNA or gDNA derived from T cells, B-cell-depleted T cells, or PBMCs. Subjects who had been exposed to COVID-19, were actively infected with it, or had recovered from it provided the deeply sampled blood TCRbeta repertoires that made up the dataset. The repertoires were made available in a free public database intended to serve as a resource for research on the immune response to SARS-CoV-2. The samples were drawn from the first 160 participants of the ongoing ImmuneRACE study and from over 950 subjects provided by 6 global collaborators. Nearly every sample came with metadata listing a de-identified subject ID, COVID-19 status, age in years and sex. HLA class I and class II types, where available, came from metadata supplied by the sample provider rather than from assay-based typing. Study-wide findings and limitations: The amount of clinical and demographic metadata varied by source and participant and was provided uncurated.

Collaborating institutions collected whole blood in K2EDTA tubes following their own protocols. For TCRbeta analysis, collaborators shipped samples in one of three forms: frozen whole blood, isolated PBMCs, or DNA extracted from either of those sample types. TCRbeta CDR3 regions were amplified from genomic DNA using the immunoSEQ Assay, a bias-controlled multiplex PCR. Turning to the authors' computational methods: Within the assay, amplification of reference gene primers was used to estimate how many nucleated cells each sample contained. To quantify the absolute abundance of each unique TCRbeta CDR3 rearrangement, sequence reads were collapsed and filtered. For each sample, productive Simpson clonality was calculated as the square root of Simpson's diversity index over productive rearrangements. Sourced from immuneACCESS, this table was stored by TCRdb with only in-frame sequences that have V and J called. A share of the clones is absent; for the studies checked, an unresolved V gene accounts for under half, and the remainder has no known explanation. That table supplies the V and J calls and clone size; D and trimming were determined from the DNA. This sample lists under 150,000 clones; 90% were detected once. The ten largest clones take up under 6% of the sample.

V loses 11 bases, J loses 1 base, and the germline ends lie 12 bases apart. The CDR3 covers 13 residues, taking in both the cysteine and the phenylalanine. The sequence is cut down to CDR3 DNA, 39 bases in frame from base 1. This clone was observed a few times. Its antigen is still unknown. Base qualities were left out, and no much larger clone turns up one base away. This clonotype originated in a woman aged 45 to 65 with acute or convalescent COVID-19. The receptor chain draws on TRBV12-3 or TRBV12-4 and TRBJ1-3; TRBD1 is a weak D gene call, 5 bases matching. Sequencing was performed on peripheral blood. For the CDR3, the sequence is CAGGGRSGNTIYF. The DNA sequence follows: TGTGCCGGGGGGGGGAGATCTGGAAACACCATATATTTT.